One TCR beta chain is described in this entry. This sample is part of a study of spatial heterogeneity in lung cancer. About the research overall: The donors, more than 55 patients with untreated early-stage non-small cell lung cancer, provided the samples. Each unique TCR and UMI combination was seen more than ten times on average in raw reads. When follow-up PBMC samples existed, they were sequenced (at a median of around 2 years after resection).

Time point here: blood at routine non-recurrence follow-up after resection. Every cDNA TCR molecule received its own unique molecular identifier. TCRdb redid the calling of the 5' RACE reads with MiXCR, one entry per CDR3 protein. Of some 46,000 distinct CDR3 sequences listed, about 11% are singletons. Per the germline V gene, CDR1 is SNHLY and CDR2 is FYNNEI. This CDR3 has 15 residues. V was trimmed by 6 bases and J by 6 bases, leaving 18 bases between them. The specimen comprised PBMCs, sampled at follow-up. J is TRBJ1-5 and V is TRBV2; the D gene is possibly TRBD1 (5 bases). The TCR was taken from a male donor with early-stage non-small cell lung cancer. This CDR3 reads CASRQTGGFPQPQHF. The CDR3 bases are TGTGCCAGCAGGCAAACGGGGGGGTTTCCTCAGCCCCAGCATTTT. Complete variable domain (other parts from reference TRBV2 and TRBJ1-5): EPEVTQTPSHQVTQMGQEVILRCVPISNHLYFYWYRQILGQKVEFLVSFYNNEISEKSEIFDDQFSVERPDGSNFTLKIRSTKLEDSAMYFCASRQTGGFPQPQHFGDGTRLSIL.